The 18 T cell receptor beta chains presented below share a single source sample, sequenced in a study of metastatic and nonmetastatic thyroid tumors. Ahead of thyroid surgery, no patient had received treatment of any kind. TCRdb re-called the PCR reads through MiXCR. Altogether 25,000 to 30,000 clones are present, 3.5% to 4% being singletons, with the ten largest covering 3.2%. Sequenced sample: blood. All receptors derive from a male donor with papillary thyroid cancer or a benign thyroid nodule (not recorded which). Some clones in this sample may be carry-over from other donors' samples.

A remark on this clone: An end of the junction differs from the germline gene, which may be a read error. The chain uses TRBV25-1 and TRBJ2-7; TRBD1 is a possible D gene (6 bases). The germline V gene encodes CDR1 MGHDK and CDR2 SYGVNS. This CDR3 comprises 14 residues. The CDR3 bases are TGTTCCAGCAGTGATAGTGGGGGCACCTACGAGCAGTACTTC. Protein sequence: CSSSDSGGTYEQYF.

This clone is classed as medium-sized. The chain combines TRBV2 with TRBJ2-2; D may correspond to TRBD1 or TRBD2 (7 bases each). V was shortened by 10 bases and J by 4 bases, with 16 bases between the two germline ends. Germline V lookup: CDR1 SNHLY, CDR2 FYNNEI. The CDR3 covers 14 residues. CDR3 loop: CAIQRDRITGELFF. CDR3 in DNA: TGTGCCATTCAGCGGGACAGAATCACCGGGGAGCTGTTTTTT.

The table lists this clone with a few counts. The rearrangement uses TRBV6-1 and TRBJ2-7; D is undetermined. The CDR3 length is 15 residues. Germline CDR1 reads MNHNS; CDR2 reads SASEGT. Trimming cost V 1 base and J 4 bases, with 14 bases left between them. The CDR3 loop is CASSEGAPAKYEQYF. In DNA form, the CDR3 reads TGTGCCAGCAGTGAAGGCGCCCCGGCGAAATACGAGCAGTACTTC.

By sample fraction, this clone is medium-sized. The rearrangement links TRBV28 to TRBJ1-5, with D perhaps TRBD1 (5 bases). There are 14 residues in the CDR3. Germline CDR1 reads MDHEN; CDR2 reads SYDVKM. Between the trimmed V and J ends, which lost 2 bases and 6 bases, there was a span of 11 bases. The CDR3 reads CASSLLGVGQPQHF. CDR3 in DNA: TGTGCCAGCAGTTTACTGGGGGTAGGTCAGCCCCAGCATTTT.

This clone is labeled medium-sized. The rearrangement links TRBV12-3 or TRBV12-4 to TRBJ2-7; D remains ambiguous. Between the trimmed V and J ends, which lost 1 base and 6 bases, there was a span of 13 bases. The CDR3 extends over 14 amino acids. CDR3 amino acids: CASSLVQESSEQYF. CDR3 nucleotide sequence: TGTGCCAGCAGTTTAGTTCAGGAAAGCTCCGAGCAGTACTTC.

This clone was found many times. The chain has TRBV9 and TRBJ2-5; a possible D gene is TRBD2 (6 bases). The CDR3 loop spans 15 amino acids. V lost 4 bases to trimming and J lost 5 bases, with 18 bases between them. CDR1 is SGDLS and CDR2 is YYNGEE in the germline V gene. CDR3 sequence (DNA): TGTGCCAGCAGCCTCCTCGGGAGCCCAAGGGAGACCCAGTACTTC. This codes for CASSLLGSPRETQYF. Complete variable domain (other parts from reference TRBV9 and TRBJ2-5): DSGVTQTPKHLITATGQRVTLRCSPRSGDLSVYWYQQSLDQGLQFLIQYYNGEERAKGNILERFSAQQFPDLHSELNLSSLELGDSALYFCASSLLGSPRETQYFGPGTRLLVL.

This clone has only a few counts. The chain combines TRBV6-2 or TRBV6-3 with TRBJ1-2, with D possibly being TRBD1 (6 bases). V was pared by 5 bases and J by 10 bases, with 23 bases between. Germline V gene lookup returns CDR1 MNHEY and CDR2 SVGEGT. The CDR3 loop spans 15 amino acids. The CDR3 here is CASSEGGGDYYFYTF. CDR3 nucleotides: TGTGCCAGCAGTGAAGGGGGAGGGGACTACTACTTCTACACCTTC.

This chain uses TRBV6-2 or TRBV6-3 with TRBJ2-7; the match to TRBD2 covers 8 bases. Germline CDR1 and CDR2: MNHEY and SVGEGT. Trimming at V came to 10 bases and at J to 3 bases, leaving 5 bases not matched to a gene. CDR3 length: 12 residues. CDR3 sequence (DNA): TGTGCCACCGGGGGGGGATTCTACGAGCAGTACTTC. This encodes CATGGGFYEQYF.

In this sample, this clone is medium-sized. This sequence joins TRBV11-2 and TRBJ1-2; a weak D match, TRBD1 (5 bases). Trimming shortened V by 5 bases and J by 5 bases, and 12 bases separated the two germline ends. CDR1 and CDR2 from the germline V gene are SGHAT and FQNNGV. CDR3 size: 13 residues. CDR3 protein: CASSPSGPYGYTF. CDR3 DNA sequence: TGTGCCAGCAGCCCCTCGGGGCCGTATGGCTACACCTTC.

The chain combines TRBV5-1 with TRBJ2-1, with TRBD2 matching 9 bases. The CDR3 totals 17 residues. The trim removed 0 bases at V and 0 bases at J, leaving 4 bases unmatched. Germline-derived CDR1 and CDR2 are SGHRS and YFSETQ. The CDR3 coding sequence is TGCGCCAGCAGCTTGGCAGCGGGAGGCGTCTCCTACAATGAGCAGTTCTTC. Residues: CASSLAAGGVSYNEQFF.

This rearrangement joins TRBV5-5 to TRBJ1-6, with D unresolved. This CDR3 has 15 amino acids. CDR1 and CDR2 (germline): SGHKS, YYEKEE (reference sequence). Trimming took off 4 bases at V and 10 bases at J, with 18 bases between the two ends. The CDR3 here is CASSDLPVPGSPLHF. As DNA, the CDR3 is TGTGCCAGCAGCGACCTGCCGGTCCCAGGCTCACCCCTCCACTTT.

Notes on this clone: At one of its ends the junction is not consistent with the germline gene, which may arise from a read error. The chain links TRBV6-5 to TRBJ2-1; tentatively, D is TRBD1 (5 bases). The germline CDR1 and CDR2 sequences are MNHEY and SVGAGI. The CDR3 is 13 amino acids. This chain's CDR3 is CASSDSDNNEQFF. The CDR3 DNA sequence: TGTGCCAGCAGTGACTCGGACAACAATGAGCAGTTCTTC.

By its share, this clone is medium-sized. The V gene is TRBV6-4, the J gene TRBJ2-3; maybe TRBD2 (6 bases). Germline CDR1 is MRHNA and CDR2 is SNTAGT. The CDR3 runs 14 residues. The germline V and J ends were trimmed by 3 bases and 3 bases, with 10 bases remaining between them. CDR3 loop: CASSESGVTDTQYF. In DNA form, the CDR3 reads TGTGCCAGCAGTGAATCGGGAGTAACAGATACGCAGTATTTT.

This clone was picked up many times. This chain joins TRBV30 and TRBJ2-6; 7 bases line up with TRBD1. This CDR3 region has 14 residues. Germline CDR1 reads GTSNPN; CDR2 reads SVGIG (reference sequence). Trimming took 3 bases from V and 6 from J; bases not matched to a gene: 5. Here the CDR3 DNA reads TGTGCCTGGAGGACAGGGATGGAGGCCAACGTCCTGACTTTC. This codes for CAWRTGMEANVLTF.

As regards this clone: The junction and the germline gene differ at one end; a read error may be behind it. DNA of the CDR3: TGTGCCAACAGCCCTAGACAGGGGGCCACAGATACGCAGTATTTT. Translating gives CANSPRQGATDTQYF. The V gene is TRBV11-3, the J gene TRBJ2-3, with 10 positions matching TRBD1. The germline gives CDR1 SGHNT, CDR2 YENEEA. The CDR3 is 15 residues long.

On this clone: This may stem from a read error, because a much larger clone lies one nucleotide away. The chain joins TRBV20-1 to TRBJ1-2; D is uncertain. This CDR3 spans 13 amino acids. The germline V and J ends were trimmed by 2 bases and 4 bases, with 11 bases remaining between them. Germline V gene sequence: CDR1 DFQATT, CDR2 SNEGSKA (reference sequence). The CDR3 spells CSARMQPSYGYTF. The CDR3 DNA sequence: TGCAGTGCTAGAATGCAGCCAAGCTATGGCTACACCTTC.

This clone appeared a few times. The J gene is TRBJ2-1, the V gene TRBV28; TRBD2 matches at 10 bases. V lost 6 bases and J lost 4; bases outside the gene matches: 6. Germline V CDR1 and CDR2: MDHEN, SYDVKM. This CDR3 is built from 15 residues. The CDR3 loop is CASSPGLAAYNEQFF. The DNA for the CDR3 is TGTGCCAGCAGCCCCGGACTAGCGGCATACAATGAGCAGTTCTTC. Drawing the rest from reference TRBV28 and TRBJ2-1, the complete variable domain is DVKVTQSSRYLVKRTGEKVFLECVQDMDHENMFWYRQDPGLGLRLIYFSYDVKMKEKGDIPEGYSVSREKKERFSLILESASTNQTSMYLCASSPGLAAYNEQFFGPGTRLTVL.

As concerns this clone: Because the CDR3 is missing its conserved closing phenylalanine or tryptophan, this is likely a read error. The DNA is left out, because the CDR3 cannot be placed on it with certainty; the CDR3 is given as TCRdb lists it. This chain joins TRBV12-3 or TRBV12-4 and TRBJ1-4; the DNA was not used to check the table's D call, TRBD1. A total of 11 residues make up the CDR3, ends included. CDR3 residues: CASNSRGELYL.